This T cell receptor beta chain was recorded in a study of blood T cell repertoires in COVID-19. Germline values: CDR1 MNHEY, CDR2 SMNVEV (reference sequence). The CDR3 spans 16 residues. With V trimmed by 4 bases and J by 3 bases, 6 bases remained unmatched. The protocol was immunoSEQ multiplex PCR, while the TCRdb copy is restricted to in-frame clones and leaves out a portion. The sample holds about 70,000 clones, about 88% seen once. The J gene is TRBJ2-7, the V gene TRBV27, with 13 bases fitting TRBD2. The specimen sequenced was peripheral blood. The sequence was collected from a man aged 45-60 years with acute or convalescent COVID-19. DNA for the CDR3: TGTGCCAGCAGTTCCGGGACTAGCGGGACGAACTACGAGCAGTACTTC. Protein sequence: CASSSGTSGTNYEQYF.